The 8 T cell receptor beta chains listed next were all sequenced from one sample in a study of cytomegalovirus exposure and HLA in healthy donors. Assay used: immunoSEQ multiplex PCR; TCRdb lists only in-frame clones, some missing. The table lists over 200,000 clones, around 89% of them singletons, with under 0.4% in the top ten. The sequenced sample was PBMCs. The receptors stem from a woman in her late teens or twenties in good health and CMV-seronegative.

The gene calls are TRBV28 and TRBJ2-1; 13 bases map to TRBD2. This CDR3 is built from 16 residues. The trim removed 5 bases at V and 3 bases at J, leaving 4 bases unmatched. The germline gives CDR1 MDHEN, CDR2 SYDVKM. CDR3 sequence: CASSARTSGGYNEQFF. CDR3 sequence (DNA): TGTGCCAGCAGTGCACGGACTAGCGGGGGCTACAATGAGCAGTTCTTC. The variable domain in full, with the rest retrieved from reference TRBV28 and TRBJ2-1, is DVKVTQSSRYLVKRTGEKVFLECVQDMDHENMFWYRQDPGLGLRLIYFSYDVKMKEKGDIPEGYSVSREKKERFSLILESASTNQTSMYLCASSARTSGGYNEQFFGPGTRLTVL.

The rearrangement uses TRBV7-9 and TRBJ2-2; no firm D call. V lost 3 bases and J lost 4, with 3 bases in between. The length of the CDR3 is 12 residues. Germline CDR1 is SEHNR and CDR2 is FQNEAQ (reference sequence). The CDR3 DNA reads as TGTGCCAGCAGCTTCGTCACCGGGGAGCTGTTTTTT. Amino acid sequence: CASSFVTGELFF.

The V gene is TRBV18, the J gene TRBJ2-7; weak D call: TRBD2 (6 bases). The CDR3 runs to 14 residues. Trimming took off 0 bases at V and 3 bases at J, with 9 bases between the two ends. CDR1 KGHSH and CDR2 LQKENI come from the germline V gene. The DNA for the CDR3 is TGTGCCAGCTCACCACCCCGGAGGGTCTACGAGCAGTACTTC. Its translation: CASSPPRRVYEQYF.

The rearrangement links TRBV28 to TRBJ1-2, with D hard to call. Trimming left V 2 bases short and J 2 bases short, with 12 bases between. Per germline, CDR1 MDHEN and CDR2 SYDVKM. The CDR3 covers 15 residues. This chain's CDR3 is CASSLPSPGNYGYTF. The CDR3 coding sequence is TGTGCCAGCAGTTTACCCTCCCCCGGGAACTATGGCTACACCTTC.

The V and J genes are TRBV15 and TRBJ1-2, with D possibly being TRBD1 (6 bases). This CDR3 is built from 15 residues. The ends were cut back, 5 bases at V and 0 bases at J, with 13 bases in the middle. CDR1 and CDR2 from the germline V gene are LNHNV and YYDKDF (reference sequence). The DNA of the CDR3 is TGTGCCACCAGCGTCGGGGGGGGCACTAACTATGGCTACACCTTC. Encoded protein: CATSVGGGTNYGYTF.

CDR3 nucleotide sequence: TGCGCCAGCAGCCAAGTTAGTGTAATCTATAATTCACCCCTCCACTTT. It encodes CASSQVSVIYNSPLHF. The chain is built from TRBV4-1 and TRBJ1-6; no clear D. There are 16 residues in the CDR3. Germline V gene data show CDR1 as MGHRA and CDR2 as YSYEKL. The V end was cut by 1 base, the J end by 3 bases, with 10 bases between.

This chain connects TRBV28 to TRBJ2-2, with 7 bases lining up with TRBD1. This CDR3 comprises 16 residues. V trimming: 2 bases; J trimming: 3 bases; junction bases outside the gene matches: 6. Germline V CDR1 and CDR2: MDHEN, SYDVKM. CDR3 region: CASSLLSQGDTGELFF. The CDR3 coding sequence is TGTGCCAGCAGTTTACTATCGCAGGGGGACACCGGGGAGCTGTTTTTT.

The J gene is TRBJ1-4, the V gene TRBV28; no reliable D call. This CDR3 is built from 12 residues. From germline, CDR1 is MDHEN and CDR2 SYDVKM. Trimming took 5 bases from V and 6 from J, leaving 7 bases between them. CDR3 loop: CASSPVYEKLFF. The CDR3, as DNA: TGTGCCAGCAGTCCAGTGTATGAAAAACTGTTTTTT.